This T cell receptor (beta chain) was documented in a study of blood T cell repertoires in COVID-19. As for the study in general: The United States, Italy and Spain provided the acute and convalescent COVID-19 samples. Sample material is recorded as cDNA or gDNA derived from T cells, B-cell-depleted T cells, or PBMCs.

Germline V CDR1 and CDR2: SGDLS, YYNGEE. The CDR3 is 15 residues long. Trimming cost V 3 bases and J 5 bases; bases outside gene matches: 8. In the authors' methods: Estimates of nucleated cell counts were drawn from the amplification of reference gene primers. Only in-frame clones appear in the TCRdb table, and some are missing; sequencing was by immunoSEQ multiplex PCR. The D gene and trimming were derived from the DNA, and the V and J assignments and clone size from that table. The table shows hundreds of thousands of clones, with over 70% occurring only once. The source of this sequence is a woman between 50 and 59 years old with acute or convalescent COVID-19. The sequencing sample was made of peripheral blood. This chain uses TRBV9 with TRBJ1-2; TRBD1 agrees at 9 bases. CDR3 residues: CASSGQGGMYYGYTF. Written as DNA, the CDR3 is TGTGCCAGCAGCGGACAGGGGGGCATGTATTATGGCTACACCTTC.